Listed here are 8 T cell receptor beta chains from one sample, sequenced in a study of low-dose radiotherapy and immunotherapy resistance in tumors. Time point specified: after trial treatment. Described treatment: LDRT plus nivolumab, ipilimumab, low-dose cyclophosphamide and aspirin (RACIN trial). Primers targeting TRAV and TRBV primed first-strand cDNA, covering alpha and beta chains. TCRs were put through 20 PCR cycles of amplification with Phusion. A constant-region primer and the V-primer adapter served as the primer pair. A single record per CDR3 protein comes from TCRdb applying MiXCR to the reads. The sample carries around 100,000 distinct CDR3 sequences, less than 25% recorded once. Sequencing used PBMCs, obtained after low-dose radiotherapy plus immunotherapy. The receptor set was obtained from a male donor with prostate cancer.

This clonotype was detected ten times or more. This chain connects TRBV7-2 to TRBJ2-5; possibly TRBD2 for D (6 bases). Germline CDR1 and CDR2: SGHTA and FQGNSA. Trimming removed 6 bases at V and 4 bases at J, with 12 bases between. The CDR3 is made up of 13 amino acids. CDR3 protein: CASRPGTGETQYF. The CDR3 DNA follows: TGTGCCAGCAGGCCCGGGACTGGAGAGACCCAGTACTTC.

This clonotype has a count of ten or more. The chain employs TRBV5-6 and TRBJ1-1; possible D gene TRBD1, 6 bases. The germline V gene encodes CDR1 SGHDT and CDR2 YYEEEE. With 4 bases removed from V and 4 bases from J, the gap between germline ends came to 14 bases. The CDR3 is 14 residues long. CDR3 DNA sequence: TGTGCCAGCAGCCCGGGACATCAGAGCACTGAAGCTTTCTTT. The encoded protein is CASSPGHQSTEAFF. The full variable domain, with the rest looked up from reference TRBV5-6 and TRBJ1-1, is DAGVTQSPTHLIKTRGQQVTLRCSPKSGHDTVSWYQQALGQGPQFIFQYYEEEERQRGNFPDRFSGHQFPNYSSELNVNALLLGDSALYLCASSPGHQSTEAFFGQGTRLTVV.

This clonotype was observed a few times. Because the CDR3 is missing its conserved closing phenylalanine or tryptophan, this is likely a read error. The CDR3 region has the DNA TGTGCCAGCAGCCTTGGACAGGTGAACACTGAAGCTTTCTCT. Translating it yields CASSLGQVNTEAFS. The V call is TRBV7-6, the J call TRBJ1-1, with 7 bases fitting TRBD1. The V segment lost 5 bases and the J segment 0 bases; nucleotides outside the gene matches: 3. This CDR3 has 14 amino acids. Germline-derived CDR1 and CDR2 are SGHVS and FNYEAQ.

This clonotype was detected once. The chain joins TRBV28 to TRBJ2-5; D not resolved. Per the germline V gene, CDR1 is MDHEN and CDR2 is SYDVKM. V was shortened by 6 bases and J by 4 bases, with 21 bases between the two germline ends. The CDR3 extends over 16 amino acids. The CDR3 bases are TGTGCCAGCAGGAGAATGCTAGACGTCGCTTTAGAGACCCAGTACTTC. This codes for CASRRMLDVALETQYF.

This rearrangement joins TRBV11-2 to TRBJ2-3, with 9 bases matching TRBD1. The CDR3 length is 13 residues. CDR1 SGHAT and CDR2 FQNNGV come from the germline V gene. With 8 bases clipped from V and 1 base from J, the junction kept 1 base outside the gene matches. This CDR3 is CASWDRGTDTQYF. CDR3 in DNA: TGTGCCAGCTGGGACAGGGGCACAGATACGCAGTATTTT.

This clonotype was picked up many times. The chain joins TRBV7-2 to TRBJ2-7; TRBD2 is a possible D gene (6 bases). The germline V gene encodes CDR1 SGHTA and CDR2 FQGNSA. The length of the CDR3 is 15 residues. Trimming took off 1 base at V and 5 bases at J, with 15 bases between the two ends. The CDR3 loop reads CASSLEGREVDEQYF. CDR3 sequence (DNA): TGTGCCAGCAGCTTAGAAGGCAGGGAGGTCGACGAGCAGTACTTC.

At least ten counts were recorded for this clonotype. This rearrangement joins TRBV6-2 or TRBV6-3 to TRBJ2-5, with TRBD2 identical over 12 bases. The germline gives CDR1 MNHEY, CDR2 SVGEGT. CDR3 length: 17 amino acids. The J segment lost 5 bases and the V segment lost 5 bases, leaving 12 bases of the junction unmatched. CDR3 DNA sequence: TGTGCCAGCAGTACTCGGCTAGCGGGGGGGTTCAGGGAGACCCAGTACTTC. This translates into CASSTRLAGGFRETQYF.

J is TRBJ2-5 and V is TRBV29-1, with unresolved D. The CDR3 consists of 13 residues. V dropped 4 bases and J dropped 0 bases, with 9 bases sitting between them. Germline V gene data show CDR1 as SQVTM and CDR2 as ANQGSEA. CDR3 amino acids: CSVGLSYQETQYF. CDR3 DNA: TGCAGCGTTGGACTCTCGTACCAAGAGACCCAGTACTTC.